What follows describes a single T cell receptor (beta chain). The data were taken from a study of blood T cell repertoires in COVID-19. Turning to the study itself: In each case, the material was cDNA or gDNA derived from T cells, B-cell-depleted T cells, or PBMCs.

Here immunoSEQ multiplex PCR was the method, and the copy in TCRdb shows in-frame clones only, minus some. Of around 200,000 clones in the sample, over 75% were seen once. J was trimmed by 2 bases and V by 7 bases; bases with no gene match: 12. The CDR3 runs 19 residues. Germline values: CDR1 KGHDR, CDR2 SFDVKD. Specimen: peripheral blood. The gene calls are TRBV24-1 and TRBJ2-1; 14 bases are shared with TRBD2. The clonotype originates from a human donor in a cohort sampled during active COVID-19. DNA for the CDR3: TGTGCCACCAGCTTGACTAGCGGGAGGGCCGGTGGCGCCTACAATGAGCAGTTCTTC. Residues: CATSLTSGRAGGAYNEQFF.